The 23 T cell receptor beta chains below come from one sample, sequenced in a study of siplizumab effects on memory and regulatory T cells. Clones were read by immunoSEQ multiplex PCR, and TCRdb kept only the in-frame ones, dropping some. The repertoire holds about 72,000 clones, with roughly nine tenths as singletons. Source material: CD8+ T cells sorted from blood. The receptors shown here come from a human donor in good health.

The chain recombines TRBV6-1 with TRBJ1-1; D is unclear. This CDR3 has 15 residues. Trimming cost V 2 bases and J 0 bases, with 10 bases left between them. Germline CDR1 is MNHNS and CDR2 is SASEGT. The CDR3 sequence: CASSESVELNTEAFF. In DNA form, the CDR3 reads TGTGCCAGCAGTGAATCCGTGGAGCTGAACACTGAAGCTTTCTTT.

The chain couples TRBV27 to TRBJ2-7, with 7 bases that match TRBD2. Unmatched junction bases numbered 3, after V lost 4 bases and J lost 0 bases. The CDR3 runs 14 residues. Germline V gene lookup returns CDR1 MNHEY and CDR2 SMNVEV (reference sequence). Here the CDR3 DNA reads TGTGCCAGCAGTTGGGGAGGGAGCTCCTACGAGCAGTACTTC. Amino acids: CASSWGGSSYEQYF.

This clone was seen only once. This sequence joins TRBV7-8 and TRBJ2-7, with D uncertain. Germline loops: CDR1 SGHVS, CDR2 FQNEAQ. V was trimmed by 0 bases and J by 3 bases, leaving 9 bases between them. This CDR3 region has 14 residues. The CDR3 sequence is CASSLAESFYEQYF. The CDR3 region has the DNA TGTGCCAGCAGCTTAGCCGAGAGTTTCTACGAGCAGTACTTC.

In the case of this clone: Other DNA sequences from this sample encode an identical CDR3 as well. This CDR3 reads CASSPSPLGNTEAFF. As DNA, the CDR3 is TGTGCCAGCAGCCCTAGCCCTTTAGGGAACACTGAAGCTTTCTTT. The chain uses TRBV7-9 and TRBJ1-1; D not resolved. V was trimmed by 5 bases and J by 1 base, leaving 14 bases between them. This CDR3 has 15 residues. Germline CDR1 and CDR2: SEHNR and FQNEAQ (reference sequence). Supplemented by reference TRBV7-9 and TRBJ1-1, the full variable domain reads DTGVSQNPRHKITKRGQNVTFRCDPISEHNRLYWYRQTLGQGPEFLTYFQNEAQLEKSRLLSDRFSAERPKGSFSTLEIQRTEQGDSAMYLCASSPSPLGNTEAFFGQGTRLTVV.

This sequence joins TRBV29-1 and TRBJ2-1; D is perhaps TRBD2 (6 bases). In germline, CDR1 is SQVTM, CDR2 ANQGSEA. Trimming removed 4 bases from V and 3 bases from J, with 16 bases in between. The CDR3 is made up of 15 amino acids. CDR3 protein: CSVVLAGPNYNEQFF. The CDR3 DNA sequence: TGCAGCGTTGTACTAGCCGGTCCCAACTACAATGAGCAGTTCTTC.

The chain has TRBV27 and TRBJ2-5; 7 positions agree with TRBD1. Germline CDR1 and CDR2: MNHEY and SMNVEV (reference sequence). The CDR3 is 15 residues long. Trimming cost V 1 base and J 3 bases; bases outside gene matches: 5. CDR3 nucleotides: TGTGCCAGCAGTTTATATGTAGGGGGCGAAGAGACCCAGTACTTC. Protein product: CASSLYVGGEETQYF.

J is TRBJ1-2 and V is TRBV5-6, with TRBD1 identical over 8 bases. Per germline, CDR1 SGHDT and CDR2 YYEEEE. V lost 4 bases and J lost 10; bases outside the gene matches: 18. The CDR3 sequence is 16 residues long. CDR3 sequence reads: CASSPVNNAGGPDYTF. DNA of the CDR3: TGTGCCAGCAGCCCGGTGAATAACGCAGGGGGCCCTGACTACACCTTC. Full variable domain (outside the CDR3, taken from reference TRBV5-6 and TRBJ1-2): DAGVTQSPTHLIKTRGQQVTLRCSPKSGHDTVSWYQQALGQGPQFIFQYYEEEERQRGNFPDRFSGHQFPNYSSELNVNALLLGDSALYLCASSPVNNAGGPDYTFGSGTRLTVV.

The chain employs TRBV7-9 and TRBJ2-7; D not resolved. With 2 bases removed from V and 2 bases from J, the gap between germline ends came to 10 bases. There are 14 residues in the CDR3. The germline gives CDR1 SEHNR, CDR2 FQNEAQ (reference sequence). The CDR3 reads CASSLSQAPYEQYF. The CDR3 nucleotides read TGTGCCAGCAGCTTATCGCAGGCGCCCTACGAGCAGTACTTC. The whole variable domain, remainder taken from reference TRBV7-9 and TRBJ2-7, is DTGVSQNPRHKITKRGQNVTFRCDPISEHNRLYWYRQTLGQGPEFLTYFQNEAQLEKSRLLSDRFSAERPKGSFSTLEIQRTEQGDSAMYLCASSLSQAPYEQYFGPGTRLTVT.

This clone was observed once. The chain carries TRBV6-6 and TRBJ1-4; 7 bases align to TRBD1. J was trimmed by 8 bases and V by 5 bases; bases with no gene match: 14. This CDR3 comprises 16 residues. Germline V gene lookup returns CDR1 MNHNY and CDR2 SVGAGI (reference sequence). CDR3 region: CASSATGAPLWEKLFF. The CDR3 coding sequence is TGTGCCAGCAGTGCCACAGGGGCCCCCCTTTGGGAAAAACTGTTTTTT.

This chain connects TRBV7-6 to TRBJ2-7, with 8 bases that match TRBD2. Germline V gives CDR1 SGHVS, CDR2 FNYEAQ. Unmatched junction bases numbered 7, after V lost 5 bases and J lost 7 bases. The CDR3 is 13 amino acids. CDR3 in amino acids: CASSAGGGGEQYF. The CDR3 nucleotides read TGTGCCAGCAGCGCGGGGGGAGGCGGTGAGCAGTACTTC. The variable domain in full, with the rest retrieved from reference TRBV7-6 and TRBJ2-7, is GAGVSQSPRYKVTKRGQDVALRCDPISGHVSLYWYRQALGQGPEFLTYFNYEAQQDKSGLPNDRFSAERPEGSISTLTIQRTEQRDSAMYRCASSAGGGGEQYFGPGTRLTVT.

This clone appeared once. In DNA form, the CDR3 reads TGTGCCAGCAGCTCGTTTGACAGTGGAGGCTATGGCTACACCTTC. Protein: CASSSFDSGGYGYTF. The V call is TRBV7-9, the J call TRBJ1-2, with a possible D match to TRBD1 (5 bases). The V and J ends lost 4 bases and 4 bases respectively, with 16 bases between them. The CDR3 is 15 amino acids. Germline V gene lookup returns CDR1 SEHNR and CDR2 FQNEAQ (reference sequence).

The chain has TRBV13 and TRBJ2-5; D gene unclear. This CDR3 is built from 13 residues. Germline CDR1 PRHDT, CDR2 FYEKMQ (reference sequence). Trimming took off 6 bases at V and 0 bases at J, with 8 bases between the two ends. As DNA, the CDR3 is TGTGCCAGCAGTCATCCCGACCAAGAGACCCAGTACTTC. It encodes CASSHPDQETQYF. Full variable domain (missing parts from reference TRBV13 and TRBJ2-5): AAGVIQSPRHLIKEKRETATLKCYPIPRHDTVYWYQQGPGQDPQFLISFYEKMQSDKGSIPDRFSAQQFSDYHSELNMSSLELGDSALYFCASSHPDQETQYFGPGTRLLVL.

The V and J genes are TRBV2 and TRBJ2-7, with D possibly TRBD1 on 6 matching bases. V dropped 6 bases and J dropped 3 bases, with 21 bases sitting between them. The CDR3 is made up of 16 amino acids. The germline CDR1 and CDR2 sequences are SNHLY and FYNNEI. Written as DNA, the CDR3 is TGTGCCAGCAGCCAGGGACACGGTGAAAGGGGCTACGAGCAGTACTTC. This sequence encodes CASSQGHGERGYEQYF.

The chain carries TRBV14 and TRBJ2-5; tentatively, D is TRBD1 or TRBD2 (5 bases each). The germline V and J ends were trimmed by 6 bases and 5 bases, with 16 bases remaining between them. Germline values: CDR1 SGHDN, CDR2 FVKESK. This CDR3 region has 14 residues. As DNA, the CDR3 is TGTGCCAGCAGGAGAACAGGAGGTTGGGAGACCCAGTACTTC. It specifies CASRRTGGWETQYF.

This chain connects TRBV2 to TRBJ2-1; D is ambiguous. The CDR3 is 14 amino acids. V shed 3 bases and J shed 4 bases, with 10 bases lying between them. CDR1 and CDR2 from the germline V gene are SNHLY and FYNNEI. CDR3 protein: CASSDSRVYNEQFF. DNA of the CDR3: TGTGCCAGCAGTGATTCCCGGGTTTACAATGAGCAGTTCTTC.

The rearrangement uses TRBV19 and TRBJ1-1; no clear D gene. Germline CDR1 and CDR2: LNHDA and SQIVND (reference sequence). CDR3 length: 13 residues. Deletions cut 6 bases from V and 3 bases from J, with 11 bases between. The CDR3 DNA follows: TGTGCCAGTAGAGAAAGTTCTTACACTGAAGCTTTCTTT. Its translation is CASRESSYTEAFF.

The CDR3 protein is CASSTDVFSRTSTDTQYF. In DNA form, the CDR3 reads TGTGCCAGTAGTACCGATGTCTTTAGCCGTACTAGCACAGATACGCAGTATTTT. The chain couples TRBV19 to TRBJ2-3; D is uncertain. This CDR3 spans 18 amino acids. Germline V gene lookup returns CDR1 LNHDA and CDR2 SQIVND (reference sequence). V was shortened by 4 bases and J by 0 bases, with 20 bases between the two germline ends.

CDR3 residues: CASRRTSGSPDTQYF. The DNA for the CDR3 is TGTGCCAGCAGGAGGACTAGCGGGAGCCCAGATACGCAGTATTTT. The J gene is TRBJ2-3, the V gene TRBV6-5, with TRBD2 matching over 13 bases. Per the germline V gene, CDR1 is MNHEY and CDR2 is SVGAGI. V lost 6 bases and J lost 4; bases outside the gene matches: 4. This CDR3 has 15 residues.

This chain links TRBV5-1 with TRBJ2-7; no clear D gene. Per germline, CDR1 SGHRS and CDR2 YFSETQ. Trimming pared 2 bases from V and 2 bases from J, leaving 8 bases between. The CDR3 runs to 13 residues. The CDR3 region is CASSFSPAYEQYF. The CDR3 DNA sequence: TGCGCCAGCAGCTTCTCGCCGGCCTACGAGCAGTACTTC. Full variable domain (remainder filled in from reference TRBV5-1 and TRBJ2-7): KAGVTQTPRYLIKTRGQQVTLSCSPISGHRSVSWYQQTPGQGLQFLFEYFSETQRNKGNFPGRFSGRQFSNSRSEMNVSTLELGDSALYLCASSFSPAYEQYFGPGTRLTVT.

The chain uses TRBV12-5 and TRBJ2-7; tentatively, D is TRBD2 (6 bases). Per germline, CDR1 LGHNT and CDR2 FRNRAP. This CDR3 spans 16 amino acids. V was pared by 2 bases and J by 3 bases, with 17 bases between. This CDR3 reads CASGLLPSGLSYEQYF. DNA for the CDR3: TGTGCTAGTGGTTTGCTACCCTCGGGACTGAGCTACGAGCAGTACTTC.

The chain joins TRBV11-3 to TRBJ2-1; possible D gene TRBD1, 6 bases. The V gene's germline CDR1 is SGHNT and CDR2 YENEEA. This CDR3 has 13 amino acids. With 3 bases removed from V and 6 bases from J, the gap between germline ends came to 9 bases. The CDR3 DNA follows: TGTGCCAGCAGCTTTATACAGGGCAATGAGCAGTTCTTC. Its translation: CASSFIQGNEQFF.

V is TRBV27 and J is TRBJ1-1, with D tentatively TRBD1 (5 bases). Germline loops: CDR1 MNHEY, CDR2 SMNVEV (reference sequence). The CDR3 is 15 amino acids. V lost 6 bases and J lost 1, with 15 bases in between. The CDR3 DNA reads TGTGCCAGCAGAAATTGGGGACTGGAGAACACTGAAGCTTTCTTT. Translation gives CASRNWGLENTEAFF.

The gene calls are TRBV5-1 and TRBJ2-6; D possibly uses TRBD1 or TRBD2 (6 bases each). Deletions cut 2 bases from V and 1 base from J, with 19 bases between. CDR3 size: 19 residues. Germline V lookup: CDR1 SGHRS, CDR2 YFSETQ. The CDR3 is CASSFSPWGAESGANVLTF. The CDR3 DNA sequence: TGCGCCAGCAGCTTTTCCCCTTGGGGGGCGGAATCTGGGGCCAACGTCCTGACTTTC.